This TCR beta chain was obtained from a study of neoadjuvant anti-PD-1 for oral cavity cancer. Study-level points and caveats: Pretreatment Treg/Th17 ratio correlated inversely with post-treatment tumor clonality. With a few patients per group, TCR findings need larger cohorts. PBMC Gini-index clonality exceeded responders' in non-responders post-nivolumab.

These newly diagnosed stage II-IVA oral cavity squamous cell carcinoma patients had no prior systemic or radiation treatment. Repertoires were generated with immunoSEQ multiplex PCR, while TCRdb's copy carries only in-frame clones and drops some. The sample carries 15,000 to 20,000 clones, approximately 79% recorded once. This clone was detected a few times. Antigen: not known. Germline V gene lookup returns CDR1 DFQATT and CDR2 SNEGSKA (reference sequence). This CDR3 has 11 amino acids. V was clipped by 1 base and J by 1 base, with 1 base between them. The genes are TRBV20-1 and TRBJ1-1, with D uncertain. The sequence was collected from a person aged 35-79 years with oral cavity squamous cell carcinoma. The sequenced sample was PBMCs, obtained before nivolumab (anti-PD-1) treatment. The CDR3, as DNA: TGCAGTGCTAGAGGGAACACTGAAGCTTTCTTT. Its protein is CSARGNTEAFF.